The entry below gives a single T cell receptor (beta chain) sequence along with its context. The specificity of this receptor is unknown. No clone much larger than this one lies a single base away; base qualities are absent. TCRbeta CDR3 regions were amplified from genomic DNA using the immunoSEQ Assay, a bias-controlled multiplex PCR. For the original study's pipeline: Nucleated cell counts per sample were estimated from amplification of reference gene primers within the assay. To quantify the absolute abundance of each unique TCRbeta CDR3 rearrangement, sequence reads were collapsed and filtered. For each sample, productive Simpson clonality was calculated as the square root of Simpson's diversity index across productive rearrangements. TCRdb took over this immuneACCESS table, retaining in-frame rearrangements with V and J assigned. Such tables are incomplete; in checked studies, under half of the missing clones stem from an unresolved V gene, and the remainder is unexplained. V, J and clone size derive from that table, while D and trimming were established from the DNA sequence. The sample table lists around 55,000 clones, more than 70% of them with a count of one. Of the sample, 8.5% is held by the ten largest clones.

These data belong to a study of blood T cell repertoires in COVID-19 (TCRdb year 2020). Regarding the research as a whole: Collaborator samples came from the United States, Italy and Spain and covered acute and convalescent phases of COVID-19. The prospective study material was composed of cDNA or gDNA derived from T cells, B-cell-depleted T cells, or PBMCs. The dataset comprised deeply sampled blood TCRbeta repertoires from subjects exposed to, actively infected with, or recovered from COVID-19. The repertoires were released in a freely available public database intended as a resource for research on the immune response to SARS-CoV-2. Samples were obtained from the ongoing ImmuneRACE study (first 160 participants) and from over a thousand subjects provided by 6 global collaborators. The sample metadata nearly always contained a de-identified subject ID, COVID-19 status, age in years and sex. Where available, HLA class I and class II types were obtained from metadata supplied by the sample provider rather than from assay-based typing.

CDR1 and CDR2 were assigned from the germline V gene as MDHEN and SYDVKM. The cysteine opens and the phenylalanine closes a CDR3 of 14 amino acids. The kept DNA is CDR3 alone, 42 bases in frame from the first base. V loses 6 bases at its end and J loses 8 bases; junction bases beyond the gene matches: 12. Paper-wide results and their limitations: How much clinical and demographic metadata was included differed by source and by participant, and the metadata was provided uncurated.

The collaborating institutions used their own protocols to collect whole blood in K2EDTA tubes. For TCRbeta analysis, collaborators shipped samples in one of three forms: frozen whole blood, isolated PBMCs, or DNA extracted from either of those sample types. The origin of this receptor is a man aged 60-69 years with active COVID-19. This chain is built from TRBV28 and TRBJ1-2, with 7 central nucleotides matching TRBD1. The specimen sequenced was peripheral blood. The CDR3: CASSTIQGGKGYTF. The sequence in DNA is TGTGCCAGCAGCACTATCCAGGGGGGCAAGGGCTACACCTTC.